The clone carrying this T cell receptor (beta chain) was found once. Libraries were prepared by immunoSEQ multiplex PCR; TCRdb keeps only in-frame clonotypes and omits some of them. The table includes about 300,000 clones, about 87% detected once. V trimming: 4 bases; J trimming: 5 bases; junction bases outside the gene matches: 9. This CDR3 is built from 16 residues. Germline CDR1 SEHNR, CDR2 FQNEAQ (reference sequence). This record belongs to a study of blood T cell repertoires in COVID-19. Study context: Spain, Italy and the United States supplied samples that represented acute and convalescent COVID-19.

During active infection, Seattle patients enrolled and were then monitored through disease. The clonotype originates from a woman aged 45-65 years with COVID-19, enrolled during active disease. V and J are TRBV7-9 and TRBJ1-1, with 11 bases identical to TRBD1. Sequenced: peripheral blood. This CDR3 is CASSSTGQGAGTEAFF. The CDR3 nucleotides are TGTGCCAGCAGCTCGACCGGACAGGGGGCGGGAACTGAAGCTTTCTTT. Complete variable domain (other parts from reference TRBV7-9 and TRBJ1-1): DTGVSQNPRHKITKRGQNVTFRCDPISEHNRLYWYRQTLGQGPEFLTYFQNEAQLEKSRLLSDRFSAERPKGSFSTLEIQRTEQGDSAMYLCASSSTGQGAGTEAFFGQGTRLTVV.